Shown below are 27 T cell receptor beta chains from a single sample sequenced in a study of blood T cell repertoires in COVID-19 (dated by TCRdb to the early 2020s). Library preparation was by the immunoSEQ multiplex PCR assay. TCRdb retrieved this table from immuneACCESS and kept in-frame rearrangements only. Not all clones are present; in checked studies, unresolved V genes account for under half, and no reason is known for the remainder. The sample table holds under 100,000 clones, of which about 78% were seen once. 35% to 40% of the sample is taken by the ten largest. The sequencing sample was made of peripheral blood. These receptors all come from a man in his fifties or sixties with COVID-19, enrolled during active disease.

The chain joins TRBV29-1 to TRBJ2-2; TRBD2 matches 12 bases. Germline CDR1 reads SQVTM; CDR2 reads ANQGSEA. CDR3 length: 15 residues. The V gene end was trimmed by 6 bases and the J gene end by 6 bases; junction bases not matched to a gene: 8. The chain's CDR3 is CSVPSSGRAPGELFF. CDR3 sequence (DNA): TGCAGCGTACCCTCTAGCGGGAGGGCCCCCGGGGAGCTGTTTTTT.

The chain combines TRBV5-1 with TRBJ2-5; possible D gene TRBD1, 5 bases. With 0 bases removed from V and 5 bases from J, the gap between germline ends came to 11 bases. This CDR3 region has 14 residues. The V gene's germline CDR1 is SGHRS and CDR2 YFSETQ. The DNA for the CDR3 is TGCGCCAGCAGCTTGGGCAGGGAAGGGGAGACCCAGTACTTC. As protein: CASSLGREGETQYF. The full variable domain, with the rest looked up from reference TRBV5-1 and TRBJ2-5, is KAGVTQTPRYLIKTRGQQVTLSCSPISGHRSVSWYQQTPGQGLQFLFEYFSETQRNKGNFPGRFSGRQFSNSRSEMNVSTLELGDSALYLCASSLGREGETQYFGPGTRLLVL.

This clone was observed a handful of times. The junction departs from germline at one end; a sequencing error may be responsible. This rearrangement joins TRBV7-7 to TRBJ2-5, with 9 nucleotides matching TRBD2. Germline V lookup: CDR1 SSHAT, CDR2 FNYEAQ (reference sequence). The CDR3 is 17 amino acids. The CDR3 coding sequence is TGTGCTAGCAGCCCCACGGGGCTAGCGGGGTTACAAGAGACCCAGTACTTC. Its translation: CASSPTGLAGLQETQYF.

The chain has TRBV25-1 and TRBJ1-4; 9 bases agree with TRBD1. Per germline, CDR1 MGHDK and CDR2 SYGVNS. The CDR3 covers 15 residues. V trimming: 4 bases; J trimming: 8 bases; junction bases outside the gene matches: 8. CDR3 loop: CASSAGTGRNEKLFF. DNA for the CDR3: TGTGCCAGCAGTGCAGGGACAGGGCGAAACGAAAAACTGTTTTTT.

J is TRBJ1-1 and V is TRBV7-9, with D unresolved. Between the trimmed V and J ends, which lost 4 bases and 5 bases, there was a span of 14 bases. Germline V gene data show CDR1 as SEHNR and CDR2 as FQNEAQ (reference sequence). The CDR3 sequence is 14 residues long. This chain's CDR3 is CASSSFKGETEAFF. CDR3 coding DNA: TGTGCCAGCAGCTCCTTTAAGGGAGAGACTGAAGCTTTCTTT.

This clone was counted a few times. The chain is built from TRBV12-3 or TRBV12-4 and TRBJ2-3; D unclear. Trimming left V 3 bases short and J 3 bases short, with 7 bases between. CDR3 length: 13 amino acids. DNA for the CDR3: TGTGCCAGCAGTTTGTATTCGACAGATACGCAGTATTTT. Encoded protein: CASSLYSTDTQYF.

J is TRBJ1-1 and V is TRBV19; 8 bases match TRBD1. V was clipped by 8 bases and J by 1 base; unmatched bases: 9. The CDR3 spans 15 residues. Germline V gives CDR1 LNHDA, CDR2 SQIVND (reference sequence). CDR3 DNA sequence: TGTGCCAGTGGTAGACAGGGGCGGGGGAACACTGAAGCTTTCTTT. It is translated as CASGRQGRGNTEAFF.

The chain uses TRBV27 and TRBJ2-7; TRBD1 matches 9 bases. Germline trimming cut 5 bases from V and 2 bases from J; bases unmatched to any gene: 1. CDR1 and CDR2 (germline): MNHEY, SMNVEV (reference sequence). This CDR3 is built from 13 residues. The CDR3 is CASSRTGAYEQYF. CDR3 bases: TGTGCCAGCAGTAGGACAGGGGCCTACGAGCAGTACTTC.

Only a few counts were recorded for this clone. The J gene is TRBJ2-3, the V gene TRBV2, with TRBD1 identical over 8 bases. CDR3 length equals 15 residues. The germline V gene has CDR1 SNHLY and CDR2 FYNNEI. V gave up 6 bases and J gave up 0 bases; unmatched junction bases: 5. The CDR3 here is CASSGTGGSTDTQYF. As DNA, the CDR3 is TGTGCCAGCAGCGGTACAGGGGGAAGCACAGATACGCAGTATTTT.

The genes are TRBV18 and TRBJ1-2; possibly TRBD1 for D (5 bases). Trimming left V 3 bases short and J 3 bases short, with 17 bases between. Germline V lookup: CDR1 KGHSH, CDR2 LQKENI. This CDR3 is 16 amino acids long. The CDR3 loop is CASSPHQGLGYYGYTF. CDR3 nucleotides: TGTGCCAGCTCACCCCACCAGGGACTAGGATACTATGGCTACACCTTC.

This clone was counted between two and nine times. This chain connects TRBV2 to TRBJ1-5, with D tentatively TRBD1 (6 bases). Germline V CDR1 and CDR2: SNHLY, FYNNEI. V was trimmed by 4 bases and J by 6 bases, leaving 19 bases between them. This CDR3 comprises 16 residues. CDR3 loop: CASSAGTLNVFQPQHF. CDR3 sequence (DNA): TGTGCCAGCAGTGCCGGGACATTGAACGTCTTTCAGCCCCAGCATTTT.

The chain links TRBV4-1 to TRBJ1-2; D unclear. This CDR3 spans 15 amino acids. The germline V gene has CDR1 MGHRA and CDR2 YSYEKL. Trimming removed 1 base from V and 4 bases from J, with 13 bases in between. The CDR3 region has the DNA TGCGCCAGCAGCCAAGTGGCAGAAAGAGGCTATGGCTACACCTTC. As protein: CASSQVAERGYGYTF.

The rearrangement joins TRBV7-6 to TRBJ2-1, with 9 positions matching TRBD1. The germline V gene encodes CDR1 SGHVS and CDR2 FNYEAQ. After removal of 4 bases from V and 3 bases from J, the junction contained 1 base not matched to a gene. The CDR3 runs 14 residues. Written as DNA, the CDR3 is TGTGCCAGCAGCTCGGGACAGGGCTACAATGAGCAGTTCTTC. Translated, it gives CASSSGQGYNEQFF.

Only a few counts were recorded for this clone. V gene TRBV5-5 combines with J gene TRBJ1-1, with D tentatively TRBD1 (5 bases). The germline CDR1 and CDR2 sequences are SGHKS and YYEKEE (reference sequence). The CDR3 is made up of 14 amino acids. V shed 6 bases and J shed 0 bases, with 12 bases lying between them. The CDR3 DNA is TGTGCCAGCACCCCGGGGGTGATGAACACTGAAGCTTTCTTT. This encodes CASTPGVMNTEAFF. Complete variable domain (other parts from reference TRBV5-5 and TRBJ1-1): DAGVTQSPTHLIKTRGQQVTLRCSPISGHKSVSWYQQVLGQGPQFIFQYYEKEERGRGNFPDRFSARQFPNYSSELNVNALLLGDSALYLCASTPGVMNTEAFFGQGTRLTVV.

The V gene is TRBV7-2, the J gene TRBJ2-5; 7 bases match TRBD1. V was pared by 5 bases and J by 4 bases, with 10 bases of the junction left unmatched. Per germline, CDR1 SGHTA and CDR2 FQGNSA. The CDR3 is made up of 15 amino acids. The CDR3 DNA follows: TGTGCCAGCAGCAAACTCAGACAGGGCCGAGAGACCCAGTACTTC. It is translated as CASSKLRQGRETQYF.

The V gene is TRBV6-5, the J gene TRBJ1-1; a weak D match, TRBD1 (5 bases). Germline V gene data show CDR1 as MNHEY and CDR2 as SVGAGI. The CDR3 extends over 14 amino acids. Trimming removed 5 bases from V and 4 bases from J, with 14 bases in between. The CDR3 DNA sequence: TGTGCCAGCAGTAAATCAGGGTTGACCACTGAAGCTTTCTTT. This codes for CASSKSGLTTEAFF.

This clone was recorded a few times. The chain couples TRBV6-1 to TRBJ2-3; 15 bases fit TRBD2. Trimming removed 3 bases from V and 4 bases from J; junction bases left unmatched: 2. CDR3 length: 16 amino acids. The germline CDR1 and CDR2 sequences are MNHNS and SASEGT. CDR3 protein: CASSEWTSGGADTQYF. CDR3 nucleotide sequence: TGTGCCAGCAGTGAGTGGACTAGCGGGGGGGCAGATACGCAGTATTTT.

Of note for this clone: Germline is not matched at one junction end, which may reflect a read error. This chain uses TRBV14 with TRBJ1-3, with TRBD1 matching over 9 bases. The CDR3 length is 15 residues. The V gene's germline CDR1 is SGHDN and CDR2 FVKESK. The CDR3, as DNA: TGTGCCAGCAGCGAAGACAGGGGGTATGGAAACACCATATATTTT. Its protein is CASSEDRGYGNTIYF. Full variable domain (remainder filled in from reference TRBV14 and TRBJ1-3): EAGVTQFPSHSVIEKGQTVTLRCDPISGHDNLYWYRRVMGKEIKFLLHFVKESKQDESGMPNNRFLAERTGGTYSTLKVQPAELEDSGVYFCASSEDRGYGNTIYFGEGSWLTVV.

CDR3 in amino acids: CASSLRQTLNQPQHF. As DNA, the CDR3 is TGTGCCAGCAGCCTTAGACAGACCTTAAATCAGCCCCAGCATTTT. V gene TRBV5-6 combines with J gene TRBJ1-5; D is perhaps TRBD1 (5 bases). This CDR3 region has 15 residues. V was trimmed by 4 bases and J by 4 bases, leaving 15 bases between them. From germline, CDR1 is SGHDT and CDR2 YYEEEE.

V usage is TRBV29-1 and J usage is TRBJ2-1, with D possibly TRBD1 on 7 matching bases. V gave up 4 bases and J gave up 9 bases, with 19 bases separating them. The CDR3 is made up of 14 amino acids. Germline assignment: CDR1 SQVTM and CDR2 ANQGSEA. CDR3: CSVGFRGALLEQFF. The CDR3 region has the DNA TGCAGCGTTGGCTTCAGGGGGGCCCTACTTGAGCAGTTCTTC.

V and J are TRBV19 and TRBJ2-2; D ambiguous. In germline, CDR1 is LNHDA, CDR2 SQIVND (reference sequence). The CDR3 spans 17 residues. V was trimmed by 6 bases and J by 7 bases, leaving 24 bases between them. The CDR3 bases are TGTGCCAGTAGCCGGGTCGGTGGTAGAAGTGTGGTCGGGGAGCTGTTTTTT. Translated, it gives CASSRVGGRSVVGELFF.

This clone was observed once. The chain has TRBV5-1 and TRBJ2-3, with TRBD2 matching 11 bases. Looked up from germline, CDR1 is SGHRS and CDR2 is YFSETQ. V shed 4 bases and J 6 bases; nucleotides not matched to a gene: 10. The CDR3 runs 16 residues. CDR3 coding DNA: TGCGCCAGCAGCGTCGCGACTAGCGGGATTTGGGATACGCAGTATTTT. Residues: CASSVATSGIWDTQYF.

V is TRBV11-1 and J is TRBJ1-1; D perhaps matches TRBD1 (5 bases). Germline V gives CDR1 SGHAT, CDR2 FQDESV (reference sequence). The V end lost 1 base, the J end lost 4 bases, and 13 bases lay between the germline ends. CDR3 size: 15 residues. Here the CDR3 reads CASSLEPGRGTEAFF. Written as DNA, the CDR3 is TGTGCCAGCAGCTTAGAACCTGGGAGGGGCACTGAAGCTTTCTTT.

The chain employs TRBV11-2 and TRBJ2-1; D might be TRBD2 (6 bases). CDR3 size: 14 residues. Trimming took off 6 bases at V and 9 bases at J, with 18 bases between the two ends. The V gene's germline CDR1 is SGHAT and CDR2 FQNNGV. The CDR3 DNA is TGTGCCAGCAGATTTAGCGGCACCCCTCTTGAGCAGTTCTTC. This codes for CASRFSGTPLEQFF.

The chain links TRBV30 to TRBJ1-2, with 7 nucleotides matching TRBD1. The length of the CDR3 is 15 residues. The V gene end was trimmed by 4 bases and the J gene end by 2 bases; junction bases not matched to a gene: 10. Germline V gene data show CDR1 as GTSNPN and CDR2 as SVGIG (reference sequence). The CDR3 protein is CAWNRRSDRNYGYTF. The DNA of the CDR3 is TGTGCCTGGAACCGACGATCGGACAGGAACTATGGCTACACCTTC.

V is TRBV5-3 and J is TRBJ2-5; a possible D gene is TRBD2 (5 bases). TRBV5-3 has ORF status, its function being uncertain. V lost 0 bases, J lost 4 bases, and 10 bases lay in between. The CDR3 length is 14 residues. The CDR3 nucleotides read TGTGCCAGAAGCTTGGTTCCGGGATCAGAGACCCAGTACTTC. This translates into CARSLVPGSETQYF.

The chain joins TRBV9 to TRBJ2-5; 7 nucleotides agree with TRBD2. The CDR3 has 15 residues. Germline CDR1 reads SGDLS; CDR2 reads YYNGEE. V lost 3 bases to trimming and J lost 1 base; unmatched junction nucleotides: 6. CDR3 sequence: CASSAEGGPQETQYF. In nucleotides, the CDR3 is TGTGCCAGCAGCGCAGAGGGAGGGCCCCAAGAGACCCAGTACTTC.